This T cell receptor beta chain was obtained from a study of Graves' ophthalmopathy and Graves' hyperthyroidism. From RNA, the CDR3 regions of TCR beta chains were amplified and sequenced. First-round RT-PCR relied on HTBI primers, and a second-round multiplex PCR came next. One entry per CDR3 protein results from TCRdb running MiXCR on the multiplex PCR reads. The sample carries about 550,000 distinct CDR3 sequences, 35% to 45% recorded once. The sample holds many counts of this clonotype. The antigen is not known. Study-wide findings and caveats: Most thyroid clonotypes with frequency above 0.001 were detected in blood too. Ophthalmopathy progression was predicted with 55% to 71% sensitivity and roughly 74% specificity.

What was sequenced was peripheral blood or thyroid tissue (not recorded which). The receptor was isolated from an adult man with Graves' hyperthyroidism.

CDR3 in DNA: TGCAGCGTTGTTGTTCAGGGGGCCTCCTACGAGCAGTACTTC. Protein product: CSVVVQGASYEQYF. The chain carries TRBV29-1 and TRBJ2-7, with TRBD1 matching 8 bases. Trimming at V came to 4 bases and at J to 0 bases, leaving 5 bases not matched to a gene. The CDR3 totals 14 residues. Looked up from germline, CDR1 is SQVTM and CDR2 is ANQGSEA.